The 26 T cell receptor beta chains given below trace back to one sample, sequenced in a study of shared clonotypes between healthy human individuals (dated by TCRdb to the early 2020s). Libraries were prepared through the immunoSEQ multiplex PCR assay. As stored in TCRdb, this immuneACCESS dataset retains in-frame rearrangements with V and J assigned. A fraction of the clones does not appear; measured against another copy, unresolved V genes explain less than half of the discrepancy, and the remainder lacks a known reason. The sample table lists about 2.4 million clones, approximately 94% of them with a count of one. The top ten constitute 0.36% of the sample. Sequences were obtained from naive CD4+ T cells from PBMCs. The cell subset or site label, as the study defines it: CD45RA+ positively selected. These receptors all stem from a man in his late teens or twenties in good health. Some clones in this sample may be carry-over from other donors' samples.

DNA of the CDR3: TGCGCCAGCAGCGCCAGTACAGGGATGAGGACAGATACGCAGTATTTT. Translation: CASSASTGMRTDTQYF. V is TRBV5-1 and J is TRBJ2-3, with a tentative D call TRBD1 (6 bases). Trimming pared 4 bases from V and 3 bases from J, leaving 18 bases between. The CDR3 is 16 amino acids. CDR1 SGHRS and CDR2 YFSETQ come from the germline V gene. The variable domain in full, with the rest retrieved from reference TRBV5-1 and TRBJ2-3, is KAGVTQTPRYLIKTRGQQVTLSCSPISGHRSVSWYQQTPGQGLQFLFEYFSETQRNKGNFPGRFSGRQFSNSRSEMNVSTLELGDSALYLCASSASTGMRTDTQYFGPGTRLTVL.

The gene calls are TRBV6-6 and TRBJ2-7; 8 bases are shared with TRBD2. With V trimmed by 6 bases and J by 5 bases, 9 bases remained unmatched. Germline V lookup: CDR1 MNHNY, CDR2 SVGAGI (reference sequence). The CDR3 extends over 14 amino acids. For the CDR3, the DNA is TGTGCCAGCAGCTCCGGGACTAGTCTAAACGAGCAGTACTTC. As protein: CASSSGTSLNEQYF.

The rearrangement links TRBV7-6 to TRBJ2-2, with D perhaps TRBD2 (6 bases). The germline V and J ends were trimmed by 6 bases and 5 bases, with 13 bases remaining between them. Germline V gene lookup returns CDR1 SGHVS and CDR2 FNYEAQ. This CDR3 spans 14 amino acids. This CDR3 is CASSYLALTGELFF. The CDR3, as DNA: TGTGCCAGCAGTTATCTAGCGTTGACCGGGGAGCTGTTTTTT.

This clone showed up just once. The rearrangement uses TRBV2 and TRBJ1-1; 7 nucleotides line up with TRBD1. CDR1 is SNHLY, CDR2 FYNNEI, per germline. The CDR3 totals 14 residues. After removal of 5 bases from V and 1 base from J, the junction contained 4 bases not matched to a gene. CDR3 sequence (DNA): TGTGCCAGCAGTCGACAGGGAAGGAACACTGAAGCTTTCTTT. Translated: CASSRQGRNTEAFF.

This chain links TRBV7-3 with TRBJ2-3, with TRBD2 matching over 9 bases. The CDR3 totals 18 residues. The V gene end was trimmed by 2 bases and the J gene end by 4 bases; junction bases not matched to a gene: 13. Germline CDR1 reads SGHTA; CDR2 reads FQGTGA. The CDR3 sequence: CASSLQSAAGGSPDTQYF. The CDR3 DNA is TGTGCCAGCAGCTTACAGTCGGCGGCGGGAGGGTCCCCAGATACGCAGTATTTT.

The gene calls are TRBV10-3 and TRBJ1-5, with a weak D call TRBD1 (5 bases). The germline V and J ends were trimmed by 3 bases and 7 bases, with 13 bases remaining between them. Per the germline V gene, CDR1 is ENHRY and CDR2 is SYGVKD. This CDR3 is built from 14 residues. The CDR3 DNA is TGTGCCATCAGTGATCAGGGAAAAGAGCAGCCCCAGCATTTT. It specifies CAISDQGKEQPQHF.

In the case of this clone: In the same sample, other DNA sequences code for this CDR3. This rearrangement joins TRBV2 to TRBJ2-3; D might be TRBD1 (5 bases). CDR3 length: 14 residues. V lost 1 base to trimming and J lost 2 bases, with 7 bases between them. Germline CDR1 is SNHLY and CDR2 is FYNNEI. The CDR3 sequence: CASSEVGVTDTQYF. The CDR3 coding sequence is TGTGCCAGCAGTGAAGTAGGGGTCACAGATACGCAGTATTTT. The complete variable domain, with remaining parts taken from reference TRBV2 and TRBJ2-3, reads EPEVTQTPSHQVTQMGQEVILRCVPISNHLYFYWYRQILGQKVEFLVSFYNNEISEKSEIFDDQFSVERPDGSNFTLKIRSTKLEDSAMYFCASSEVGVTDTQYFGPGTRLTVL.

The V and J genes are TRBV28 and TRBJ1-5; 8 nucleotides match TRBD1. Trimming cost V 7 bases and J 7 bases; bases outside gene matches: 15. CDR3 length equals 16 residues. The germline V gene encodes CDR1 MDHEN and CDR2 SYDVKM. CDR3 nucleotide sequence: TGTGCCAGCACCCTGGGGGGAACAGGGGGGAGCCAGCCCCAGCATTTT. Amino acid sequence: CASTLGGTGGSQPQHF.

With regard to this clone: The sample holds other DNA sequences that translate to the same CDR3. This sequence joins TRBV20-1 and TRBJ2-1; the D is unclear. CDR3 length: 10 amino acids. Trimming shortened V by 5 bases and J by 6 bases, and 5 bases separated the two germline ends. Germline V gene sequence: CDR1 DFQATT, CDR2 SNEGSKA (reference sequence). Here the CDR3 reads CSAHLNEQFF. The CDR3 DNA reads as TGCAGTGCTCACCTCAATGAGCAGTTCTTC.

The chain is built from TRBV30 and TRBJ1-4; weak D call: TRBD1 (5 bases). Germline V CDR1 and CDR2: GTSNPN, SVGIG (reference sequence). CDR3 length: 13 amino acids. Trimming pared 2 bases from V and 8 bases from J, leaving 12 bases between. CDR3 in amino acids: CAWSRTFQEKLFF. The CDR3 DNA follows: TGTGCCTGGAGTAGGACATTTCAAGAAAAACTGTTTTTT. The full variable domain, completed using reference TRBV30 and TRBJ1-4, is SQTIHQWPATLVQPVGSPLSLECTVEGTSNPNLYWYRQAAGRGLQLLFYSVGIGQISSEVPQNLSASRPQDRQFILSSKKLLLSDSGFYLCAWSRTFQEKLFFGSGTQLSVL.

As for this clone: Other DNA sequences in the same sample also yield this CDR3. The genes are TRBV2 and TRBJ2-2; a possible D gene is TRBD1 (6 bases). This CDR3 comprises 12 residues. Looked up from germline, CDR1 is SNHLY and CDR2 is FYNNEI. With 6 bases removed from V and 6 bases from J, the gap between germline ends came to 8 bases. CDR3 region: CASRQGAGELFF. CDR3 sequence (DNA): TGTGCCAGCAGACAGGGAGCCGGGGAGCTGTTTTTT.

In this sample, this clone turned up once. Within the sample, other DNA sequences also encode this same CDR3. The chain carries TRBV18 and TRBJ2-3; D gene unclear. Trimming left V 4 bases short and J 0 bases short, with 5 bases between. CDR1 KGHSH and CDR2 LQKENI come from the germline V gene. There are 13 residues in the CDR3. CDR3 region: CASSLSSTDTQYF. The DNA for the CDR3 is TGTGCCAGCTCACTCAGTAGCACAGATACGCAGTATTTT.

This clone has a single count. The V gene is TRBV5-1, the J gene TRBJ1-1; a weak D match, TRBD1 (6 bases). The CDR3 has 14 amino acids. V was clipped by 0 bases and J by 3 bases, with 9 bases between them. The germline gives CDR1 SGHRS, CDR2 YFSETQ. DNA of the CDR3: TGCGCCAGCAGCTTGGACAGGGCATACACTGAAGCTTTCTTT. Translated: CASSLDRAYTEAFF.

The chain carries TRBV29-1 and TRBJ1-2, with TRBD1 identical over 7 bases. There are 11 residues in the CDR3. Trimming cost V 4 bases and J 7 bases; bases outside gene matches: 3. In germline, CDR1 is SQVTM, CDR2 ANQGSEA. CDR3 nucleotides: TGCAGCGTTGGGGGGACAGTTGGCTACACCTTC. This translates into CSVGGTVGYTF.

The chain couples TRBV14 to TRBJ2-3; 11 nucleotides align to TRBD2. Germline trimming cut 6 bases from V and 5 bases from J; bases unmatched to any gene: 4. From germline, CDR1 is SGHDN and CDR2 FVKESK. The CDR3 length is 14 residues. This CDR3 reads CASRGTSGRDTQYF. The CDR3 region has the DNA TGTGCCAGCAGGGGGACTAGCGGTAGAGATACGCAGTATTTT.

The chain recombines TRBV28 with TRBJ2-7; D gene uncertain. From germline, CDR1 is MDHEN and CDR2 SYDVKM. The CDR3 has 13 amino acids. V gave up 4 bases and J gave up 2 bases, with 9 bases separating them. The CDR3 region has the DNA TGTGCCAGCAGTTGGAGTGGGGCCTACGAGCAGTACTTC. Amino acids: CASSWSGAYEQYF.

This sequence joins TRBV2 and TRBJ2-3; D remains ambiguous. Germline CDR1 and CDR2: SNHLY and FYNNEI. Trimming left V 4 bases short and J 2 bases short, with 10 bases between. The CDR3 is made up of 14 amino acids. The CDR3 sequence is CASSAVTFTDTQYF. Written as DNA, the CDR3 is TGTGCCAGCAGTGCTGTGACCTTCACAGATACGCAGTATTTT.

J is TRBJ1-5 and V is TRBV28, with 7 positions matching TRBD1. Unmatched junction bases numbered 8, after V lost 6 bases and J lost 3 bases. Germline loops: CDR1 MDHEN, CDR2 SYDVKM. The CDR3 runs 15 residues. This chain's CDR3 is CASSQIQGFNQPQHF. The DNA of the CDR3 is TGTGCCAGCAGCCAAATACAGGGGTTCAATCAGCCCCAGCATTTT.

The chain couples TRBV5-6 to TRBJ1-2; D is uncertain. The V gene's germline CDR1 is SGHDT and CDR2 YYEEEE. The CDR3 is made up of 15 amino acids. The germline V and J ends were trimmed by 1 base and 9 bases, with 19 bases remaining between them. The CDR3 nucleotides read TGTGCCAGCAGCTTGTATACCCCCAAGGAGTCTCGCTACACCTTC. This codes for CASSLYTPKESRYTF.

This chain connects TRBV11-2 to TRBJ2-3; possible D gene TRBD2, 5 bases. The CDR3 has 15 amino acids. The V and J ends lost 2 bases and 6 bases respectively, with 15 bases between them. Germline lookup yields CDR1 SGHAT and CDR2 FQNNGV. The CDR3 reads CASSLSGGWDDTQYF. In DNA form, the CDR3 reads TGTGCCAGCAGCTTAAGTGGCGGGTGGGATGATACGCAGTATTTT.

J is TRBJ2-1 and V is TRBV2; D perhaps matches TRBD1 (5 bases). V gave up 3 bases and J gave up 4 bases, with 13 bases separating them. Germline CDR1 and CDR2: SNHLY and FYNNEI. The CDR3 length is 15 residues. CDR3 residues: CASSEQGLLYNEQFF. CDR3 in DNA: TGTGCCAGCAGTGAGCAGGGTCTACTTTACAATGAGCAGTTCTTC. The full variable domain, its missing parts supplied by reference TRBV2 and TRBJ2-1, is EPEVTQTPSHQVTQMGQEVILRCVPISNHLYFYWYRQILGQKVEFLVSFYNNEISEKSEIFDDQFSVERPDGSNFTLKIRSTKLEDSAMYFCASSEQGLLYNEQFFGPGTRLTVL.

The chain is built from TRBV5-8 and TRBJ1-5, with TRBD1 matching 7 bases. J was trimmed by 3 bases and V by 2 bases; bases with no gene match: 5. The germline gives CDR1 SGHTS, CDR2 YDEGEE. This CDR3 is built from 15 residues. CDR3 bases: TGTGCCAGCAGCTTTCCGGGACAGTTCAATCAGCCCCAGCATTTT. Its protein product is CASSFPGQFNQPQHF.

CDR3: CACVGERYNEQFF. The CDR3 DNA is TGTGCCTGCGTAGGGGAGCGCTACAATGAGCAGTTCTTC. The J gene is TRBJ2-1, the V gene TRBV30, with D perhaps assigned TRBD1 or TRBD2 (5 bases each). The germline V and J ends were trimmed by 6 bases and 3 bases, with 12 bases remaining between them. From germline, CDR1 is GTSNPN and CDR2 SVGIG (reference sequence). The CDR3 runs to 13 residues.

The chain recombines TRBV7-9 with TRBJ2-5; D uncertain. Trimming shortened V by 5 bases and J by 2 bases, and 12 bases separated the two germline ends. The germline CDR1 and CDR2 sequences are SEHNR and FQNEAQ (reference sequence). This CDR3 is 14 amino acids long. The chain's CDR3 is CASSQYDGQETQYF. CDR3 in DNA: TGTGCCAGCAGCCAATACGACGGGCAAGAGACCCAGTACTTC. Filled out from reference TRBV7-9 and TRBJ2-5, the complete variable domain reads DTGVSQNPRHKITKRGQNVTFRCDPISEHNRLYWYRQTLGQGPEFLTYFQNEAQLEKSRLLSDRFSAERPKGSFSTLEIQRTEQGDSAMYLCASSQYDGQETQYFGPGTRLLVL.

This chain connects TRBV28 to TRBJ1-1; D is undetermined. V gave up 6 bases and J gave up 6 bases, with 11 bases separating them. The germline CDR1 and CDR2 sequences are MDHEN and SYDVKM. The CDR3 loop spans 12 amino acids. The CDR3 coding sequence is TGTGCCAGCAGCGAAGGAGTCTCTGAAGCTTTCTTT. Translating gives CASSEGVSEAFF.

V is TRBV7-2 and J is TRBJ2-1; D unclear. V was trimmed by 2 bases and J by 0 bases, leaving 17 bases between them. The CDR3 has 18 residues. Germline lookup yields CDR1 SGHTA and CDR2 FQGNSA. DNA for the CDR3: TGTGCCAGCAGCTTATTCCCCTCTCAGATCAGCTCCTACAATGAGCAGTTCTTC. It is translated as CASSLFPSQISSYNEQFF. Combining the CDR3 with reference TRBV7-2 and TRBJ2-1 gives the whole variable domain GAGVSQSPSNKVTEKGKDVELRCDPISGHTALYWYRQSLGQGLEFLIYFQGNSAPDKSGLPSDRFSAERTGGSVSTLTIQRTQQEDSAVYLCASSLFPSQISSYNEQFFGPGTRLTVL.